This TCR beta chain was captured by sequencing in a study of T cells in Graves' hyperthyroidism and ophthalmopathy. This clonotype was observed at least ten times. Using RNA transcripts as the source, TCR beta CDR3 regions were amplified. Researchers ran a first-round RT-PCR on the TCR CDR3 using the HTBI primer set. TCRdb passed the multiplex PCR reads through MiXCR, listing each CDR3 protein once. Found here are fewer than 550,000 distinct CDR3 sequences, 15% to 17% of them singletons; the top ten hold almost 8%. The CDR3 is 15 amino acids. From germline, CDR1 is KGHSH and CDR2 LQKENI. Trimming took off 3 bases at V and 1 base at J, with 12 bases between the two ends.

Source material: blood. The chain has TRBV18 and TRBJ2-5, with D perhaps assigned TRBD1 or TRBD2 (5 bases each). The sequence was collected from a woman aged 18-30 years with Graves' hyperthyroidism. CDR3 in amino acids: CASSPRDGSQETQYF. The DNA of the CDR3 is TGTGCCAGCTCACCCCGGGACGGCTCCCAAGAGACCCAGTACTTC.